This section outlines one TCR beta chain sequence together with its context. The sample comes from a study of T-cell reconstitution after alpha-beta-depleted transplantation in children. The TCRbeta library incorporated unique molecular identifiers. Via MiXCR, TCRdb re-called the PCR reads, giving one row per CDR3 protein. The sample has about 100,000 distinct CDR3 sequences, about 6% seen once. This CDR3 contains 15 residues. The germline V gene has CDR1 MGHRA and CDR2 YSYEKL. The V end lost 4 bases, the J end lost 4 bases, and 13 bases lay between the germline ends. This sample comprised PBMCs, mostly from graft donor cells, obtained 360 days after TCRalphabeta/CD19-depleted stem cell transplant. The V and J genes are TRBV4-1 and TRBJ2-2; no firm D call. This receptor was obtained from a male patient aged 2-10 years who had a stem cell transplant for acute lymphoblastic leukemia, so the T cells may come from the graft donor. CDR3 bases: TGCGCCAGCAGCCCCGAGCCCCGGGCCACCGGGGAGCTGTTTTTT. This sequence encodes CASSPEPRATGELFF.